The clone carrying this T cell receptor beta chain has only a few counts. This entry comes from a study of patients and donors after allogeneic stem cell transplantation. V gave up 3 bases and J gave up 4 bases, with 12 bases separating them. This CDR3 has 13 residues. Germline V lookup: CDR1 SQVTM, CDR2 ANQGSEA. Each CDR3 protein is one row after TCRdb ran MiXCR on the RT-PCR reads. Here the sample spans 90,000 to 120,000 distinct CDR3 sequences, 35% being singletons. This rearrangement joins TRBV29-1 to TRBJ1-2; D is unresolved. Source material: blood, either unsorted or a sorted T cell fraction (not recorded which). This TCR was recovered from a human donor who was either an allogeneic HSCT recipient or a stem cell or donor lymphocyte infusion donor (not recorded which). It is not recorded whose cells these are; they may come from a transplant donor. The CDR3 sequence is CSVEKGPAYGYTF. In DNA, the CDR3 is TGCAGCGTTGAGAAAGGCCCCGCCTATGGCTACACCTTC.